This TCR beta chain was identified during a study of glioma-infiltrating T cells after dendritic cell vaccination. Overall study results and limits: TCR clonality showed no direct relationship with survival.

This clone was found once. Its target is unknown. Repertoires were generated with immunoSEQ multiplex PCR, while TCRdb's copy carries only in-frame clones and drops some. Here the sample spans some 87,000 clones, more than 70% being singletons. No glioblastoma patient carried an isocitrate dehydrogenase mutation. Unmatched junction bases numbered 3, after V lost 6 bases and J lost 6 bases. The CDR3 totals 11 residues. CDR1 and CDR2 from the germline V gene are DFQATT and SNEGSKA (reference sequence). The V call is TRBV20-1, the J call TRBJ1-2, with 8 positions matching TRBD1. The material sequenced was blood, taken before dendritic cell vaccination. The clonotype was recovered from a human donor with glioblastoma. CDR3 residues: CSATGEDGYTF. CDR3 DNA: TGCAGTGCGACAGGGGAGGATGGCTACACCTTC.